A selection of T cell receptor beta chains follows, all from one sample in a study of cytomegalovirus exposure and HLA in healthy donors. Measured with immunoSEQ multiplex PCR; TCRdb has only the in-frame clones, and not every one. The table includes 150,000 to 200,000 clones, roughly 91% detected once. Material: PBMCs. The receptors originated from a man younger than 30 in good health and CMV-seropositive. Each CDR3 is given with its conserved first and last residue. The D gene is left open where the match is weak. Size is omitted from some rows. Given values are once, few, many or a class for expanded clones.

abundance | j_gene | v_gene | d_gene | CDR3nt | CDR3aa
- | TRBJ1-1 | TRBV19 | - | TGTGCCAGTAGTCTCGGGGGGGAGAGAACTGAAGCTTTCTTT | CASSLGGERTEAFF
- | TRBJ2-1 | TRBV14 | TRBD2 | TGTGCCAGCAATTCGCTGCTAGCGGACAATGAGCAGTTCTTC | CASNSLLADNEQFF
- | TRBJ1-1 | TRBV7-9 | - | TGTGCCAGCAGCCCACCGAATACTTATTGGAACACTGAAGCTTTCTTT | CASSPPNTYWNTEAFF
- | TRBJ2-1 | TRBV7-9 | TRBD2 | TGTGCCAGCTCCGCCGTTTTAGCGGGACACTACAATGAGCAGTTCTTC | CASSAVLAGHYNEQFF
once | TRBJ2-1 | TRBV19 | TRBD2 | TGTGCCATTACCCCAGCGGGAGGGCCCTACAATGAGCAGTTCTTC | CAITPAGGPYNEQFF
- | TRBJ2-3 | TRBV28 | TRBD1 | TGTGCCAGCAGCGGGACAGGGATACAAGATACGCAGTATTTT | CASSGTGIQDTQYF
once | TRBJ1-2 | TRBV4-2 | - | TGTGCCAGCAGCCAAGAACAGCCACCTTTCTATGGCTACACCTTC | CASSQEQPPFYGYTF
once | TRBJ2-1 | TRBV10-3 | TRBD2 | TGTGCCATCAGTGACGGGACTAGCGCGATTCACAATGAGCAGTTCTTC | CAISDGTSAIHNEQFF
- | TRBJ2-3 | TRBV5-1 | TRBD2 | TGCGCCAGCAGCTTCCGAGCGGGGGATACGCAGTATTTT | CASSFRAGDTQYF
- | TRBJ1-4 | TRBV6-1 | TRBD1 | TGTGCCAGCAGTGAGCGGGACAGGGGAGGAAAACTGTTTTTT | CASSERDRGGKLFF
- | TRBJ2-7 | TRBV28 | - | TGTGCCAGCAACGGTGGGCGCTACGAGCAGTACTTC | CASNGGRYEQYF
- | TRBJ2-3 | TRBV7-2 | - | TGTGCCAGCAGCGCCGGGTCTAGCACAGATACGCAGTATTTT | CASSAGSSTDTQYF
- | TRBJ1-3 | TRBV2 | TRBD1 | TGTGCCAGCATTTTGACAGGGGGCTTTATCTCTGGAAACACCATATATTTT | CASILTGGFISGNTIYF
- | TRBJ2-7 | TRBV5-1 | TRBD2 | TGCGCCAGCAGCTTGGGCCCCATCCTAGCGGGAGGTCACGAGCAGTACTTC | CASSLGPILAGGHEQYF
- | TRBJ1-4 | TRBV9 | - | TGTGCCAGCAGCGTAGGTAGGGGCGCTTCTGAAAAACTGTTTTTT | CASSVGRGASEKLFF
- | TRBJ1-5 | TRBV5-6 | - | TGTGCCAGCAGCTTATCGGCAGGGATCCATCAGCCCCAGCATTTT | CASSLSAGIHQPQHF
- | TRBJ2-7 | TRBV28 | - | TGTGCCAGCAGTTTCCGGGGTTTGTCCTCCTACGAGCAGTACTTC | CASSFRGLSSYEQYF
- | TRBJ2-1 | TRBV10-2 | - | TGCGCCAGCAGTGAGATACCTATTGGCTACAATGAGCAGTTCTTC | CASSEIPIGYNEQFF
- | TRBJ2-5 | TRBV6-5 | TRBD1 | TGTGCCAGCAGGCGGGGACAGGGAGGGAACACCCAGTACTTC | CASRRGQGGNTQYF
once | TRBJ2-1 | TRBV7-8 | TRBD2 | TGTGCCAGCAGCTTAAGAACTAGCGGGAGGGCCAAGTTCTTC | CASSLRTSGRAKFF
- | TRBJ1-1 | TRBV5-1 | TRBD1 | TGCGCCAGCAGCTGGTTCCCAGGGGGCAGAAGTACTGAAGCTTTCTTT | CASSWFPGGRSTEAFF
- | TRBJ2-1 | TRBV5-8 | TRBD2 | TGTGCCAGCAGCTTGGGACTAGCGGGAGGCCCTCGCGGCAATGAGCAGTTCTTC | CASSLGLAGGPRGNEQFF
- | TRBJ2-7 | TRBV5-6 | TRBD1 | TGTGCCAGCAGCTTTCGTCAGGGGGCAGGACTATACTACGAGCAGTACTTC | CASSFRQGAGLYYEQYF
- | TRBJ2-2 | TRBV2 | - | TGTGCCAGCACTCAGGACAGTCTAACCACCGGGGAGCTGTTTTTT | CASTQDSLTTGELFF
- | TRBJ2-3 | TRBV7-2 | - | TGTGCCAGCAGCTACGGGACATTAACTAGCACAGATACGCAGTATTTT | CASSYGTLTSTDTQYF
- | TRBJ1-4 | TRBV5-1 | - | TGCGCCAGCAGCTTGGTTCGGACAAGGGTTAGGGGAAATGAAAAACTGTTTTTT | CASSLVRTRVRGNEKLFF
- | TRBJ1-1 | TRBV6-6 | - | TGTGCCAGCAGTTGGGGGGTGGGAGGCACTGAAGCTTTCTTT | CASSWGVGGTEAFF
- | TRBJ2-5 | TRBV27 | - | TGTGCCAGGGGCGGGCTCGCGAGACAAGAGACCCAGTACTTC | CARGGLARQETQYF
- | TRBJ2-1 | TRBV4-1 | TRBD2 | TGCGCCAGCAGCCAAGATGCTACTAGCGGGAGGGTCTTACCCCACAATGAGCAGTTCTTC | CASSQDATSGRVLPHNEQFF
once | TRBJ2-2 | TRBV5-5 | TRBD2 | TGTGCCAGCAGCCCAACCGGGAGGGTGGACACCGGGGAGCTGTTTTTT | CASSPTGRVDTGELFF
few | TRBJ1-5 | TRBV19 | - | TGTGCCAGTTCGCACTCCCGCGGGAATCAGCCCCAGCATTTT | CASSHSRGNQPQHF